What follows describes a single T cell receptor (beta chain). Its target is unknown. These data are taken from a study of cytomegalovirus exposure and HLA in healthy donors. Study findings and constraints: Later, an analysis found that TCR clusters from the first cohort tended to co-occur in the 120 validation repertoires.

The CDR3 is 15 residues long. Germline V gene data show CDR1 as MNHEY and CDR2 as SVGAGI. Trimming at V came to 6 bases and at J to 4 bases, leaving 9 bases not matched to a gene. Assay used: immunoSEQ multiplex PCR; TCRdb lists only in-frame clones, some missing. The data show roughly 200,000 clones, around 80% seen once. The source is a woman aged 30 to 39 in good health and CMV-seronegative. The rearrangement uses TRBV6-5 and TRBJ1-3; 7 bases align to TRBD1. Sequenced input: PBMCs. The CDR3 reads CASSLEGQRGNTIYF. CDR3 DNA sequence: TGTGCCAGCAGCCTGGAGGGACAGAGAGGAAACACCATATATTTT.